The 13 T cell receptor beta chains below all came from one sample that was sequenced in a study of response to subunit inactivated influenza vaccine. Each CDR3 protein gets one entry after TCRdb re-called the RT-PCR reads with MiXCR. Of approximately 490,000 distinct CDR3 sequences in the sample, approximately 7.7% are singletons; the top ten hold approximately 14%. Material: PBMCs from blood, obtained around 25 months after vaccination. These receptors were obtained from a man between 50 and 75 years old who received an inactivated influenza vaccine.

V is TRBV24-1 and J is TRBJ2-1; tentatively, D is TRBD1 (6 bases). CDR1 is KGHDR, CDR2 SFDVKD, per germline. The CDR3 extends over 14 amino acids. Trimming took 7 bases from V and 5 from J, leaving 14 bases between them. This chain's CDR3 is CATSRGPLDNEQFF. CDR3 bases: TGTGCCACCAGCAGGGGTCCGCTGGACAATGAGCAGTTCTTC.

The chain carries TRBV10-3 and TRBJ2-4; 7 bases are shared with TRBD1. The CDR3 is 18 residues long. The J segment lost 2 bases and the V segment lost 10 bases, leaving 20 bases of the junction unmatched. From germline, CDR1 is ENHRY and CDR2 SYGVKD. CDR3 amino acids: CATLGAGGRRGTKNIQYF. The CDR3 DNA is TGTGCCACCCTCGGGGCAGGGGGAAGGAGAGGAACCAAAAACATTCAGTACTTC.

The chain employs TRBV3-1 and TRBJ1-2, with unresolved D. The germline V gene has CDR1 LGHDT and CDR2 YNNKEL (reference sequence). The CDR3 spans 14 residues. V was shortened by 3 bases and J by 0 bases, with 8 bases between the two germline ends. CDR3 nucleotides: TGTGCCAGCAGCCAGCGGTCGGCTAACTATGGCTACACCTTC. Translated: CASSQRSANYGYTF.

The rearrangement uses TRBV10-3 and TRBJ1-6, with 7 bases identical to TRBD1. CDR3 size: 15 residues. Germline V gene sequence: CDR1 ENHRY, CDR2 SYGVKD. Losses at the gene ends were 10 bases for V and 7 bases for J; bases not matched to a gene: 13. CDR3 region: CATRNEGARNSPLHF. The CDR3 nucleotides are TGTGCCACCCGAAACGAGGGGGCCCGGAATTCACCCCTCCACTTT.

This clonotype was detected a few times. This chain's CDR3 is CASSIRGPGEKLFF. The DNA for the CDR3 is TGTGCCAGTAGTATCCGGGGGCCGGGTGAAAAACTGTTTTTT. The rearrangement uses TRBV19 and TRBJ1-4; D perhaps matches TRBD1 (6 bases). Trimming pared 3 bases from V and 7 bases from J, leaving 12 bases between. The CDR3 covers 14 residues. The germline V gene has CDR1 LNHDA and CDR2 SQIVND (reference sequence).

The V gene is TRBV4-2, the J gene TRBJ2-5; TRBD2 agrees at 12 bases. Germline CDR1 and CDR2: LGHNA and YNFKEQ. The junction had 8 bases not matched to a gene; V was cut back by 4 bases and J by 5 bases. This CDR3 spans 16 amino acids. The CDR3 sequence is CASSPSSGGAVETQYF. The DNA of the CDR3 is TGTGCCAGCAGCCCATCTAGCGGGGGGGCCGTGGAGACCCAGTACTTC.

The table lists this clonotype with a few counts. V is TRBV9 and J is TRBJ1-1; 7 nucleotides align to TRBD1. CDR3 length equals 17 residues. V shed 3 bases and J 0 bases; nucleotides not matched to a gene: 11. Germline loops: CDR1 SGDLS, CDR2 YYNGEE. Here the CDR3 reads CASSARGGGSLNTEAFF. The CDR3 DNA sequence: TGTGCCAGCAGCGCGCGAGGGGGCGGCAGTTTGAACACTGAAGCTTTCTTT.

This clonotype was seen only a few times. The V gene is TRBV5-1, the J gene TRBJ2-5; tentative D call: TRBD1 (5 bases). V gave up 0 bases and J gave up 5 bases, with 14 bases separating them. Germline CDR1 reads SGHRS; CDR2 reads YFSETQ. This CDR3 region has 15 residues. CDR3: CASSLVAGRSETQYF. CDR3 DNA: TGCGCCAGCAGCTTGGTGGCAGGGCGTTCGGAGACCCAGTACTTC.

V and J are TRBV3-1 and TRBJ1-5; the D gene is possibly TRBD1 (5 bases). The CDR3 length is 16 residues. Germline V gene sequence: CDR1 LGHDT, CDR2 YNNKEL (reference sequence). V was clipped by 1 base and J by 6 bases, with 16 bases between them. This chain's CDR3 is CASSQGAQVMGQPQHF. CDR3 coding DNA: TGTGCCAGCAGCCAAGGAGCACAGGTAATGGGTCAGCCCCAGCATTTT.

V is TRBV5-1 and J is TRBJ2-1; TRBD2 matches at 13 bases. Germline V gene data show CDR1 as SGHRS and CDR2 as YFSETQ. This CDR3 has 18 amino acids. V was pared by 6 bases and J by 0 bases, with 9 bases of the junction left unmatched. CDR3 sequence: CASTRGLAGLSSYNEQFF. As DNA, the CDR3 is TGCGCCAGCACAAGGGGACTAGCGGGGTTAAGCTCCTACAATGAGCAGTTCTTC.

The chain combines TRBV27 with TRBJ2-2; 15 positions match TRBD2. CDR3 length equals 17 residues. Germline V lookup: CDR1 MNHEY, CDR2 SMNVEV (reference sequence). V gave up 4 bases and J gave up 5 bases; unmatched junction bases: 5. CDR3 bases: TGTGCCAGCAGTTCCCCCGGGACTAGCGGGGGGACCGGGGAGCTGTTTTTT. This gives the protein CASSSPGTSGGTGELFF.

This clonotype was detected ten times or more. The rearrangement joins TRBV10-3 to TRBJ2-7, with D possibly being TRBD1 or TRBD2 (6 bases each). Trimming left V 3 bases short and J 4 bases short, with 7 bases between. The germline V gene has CDR1 ENHRY and CDR2 SYGVKD. The CDR3 has 12 amino acids. Here the CDR3 reads CAISEGGYEQYF. The DNA of the CDR3 is TGTGCCATCAGTGAAGGGGGGTACGAGCAGTACTTC.

This clonotype has only a few counts. This chain joins TRBV18 and TRBJ2-5; D call uncertain. Germline CDR1 is KGHSH and CDR2 is LQKENI. This CDR3 contains 13 residues. V was shortened by 1 base and J by 3 bases, with 6 bases between the two germline ends. CDR3 DNA sequence: TGTGCCAGCTCACCACAGGGAAAAGAGACCCAGTACTTC. Its translation: CASSPQGKETQYF.